Listed here is a single TCR beta chain. These data come from a study of T cell repertoires in cytomegalovirus infection. The CDR3 extends over 15 amino acids. Germline assignment: CDR1 SEHNR and CDR2 FQNEAQ (reference sequence). V was shortened by 6 bases and J by 0 bases, with 15 bases between the two germline ends. MiXCR was run by TCRdb on the reads, yielding one entry per CDR3 protein. The table has some 300,000 distinct CDR3 sequences, about a tenth seen once. The TCR comes from a human donor in good health (CMV status not recorded). Some clones in this sample may be carry-over from other donors' samples. The sequenced sample consisted of PBMCs. V and J are TRBV7-9 and TRBJ2-7, with D possibly matching TRBD1 (5 bases). CDR3 nucleotide sequence: TGTGCCAGCAGACCTGACAGACCCGGCTCCTACGAGCAGTACGTC. It translates to CASRPDRPGSYEQYV.